The clone carrying this T cell receptor (beta chain) was counted a few times. This entry comes from a study of regulatory T cells in long-lasting Graves disease. The sample's time point: newly diagnosed GD, antithyroid drugs for less than 3 months. Making the TCR library involved RNA that had been extracted from PBMCs. Through Arm-PCR of CDR3 regions and iRepertoire HTBI primers, TCR beta libraries were built. In TCRdb, the multiplex PCR reads were re-called with MiXCR into one record per CDR3 protein. Among 550,000 to 700,000 distinct CDR3 sequences listed, 15% to 20% were seen once. The CDR3 consists of 13 residues. V was shortened by 4 bases and J by 3 bases, with 9 bases between the two germline ends. Germline lookup yields CDR1 LNHDA and CDR2 SQIVND (reference sequence). The same data also went into a second study, on T cells in Graves' hyperthyroidism and ophthalmopathy.

The sample here was peripheral blood mononuclear cells (PBMCs), taken at new diagnosis, from a patient treated with antithyroid drugs. This rearrangement joins TRBV19 to TRBJ1-1, with D unresolved. The TCR comes from a man younger than 30 with Graves disease. CDR3: CASSTTLDTEAFF. The CDR3 DNA reads TGTGCCAGTAGTACGACTTTGGACACTGAAGCTTTCTTT.